This T cell receptor (beta chain) was documented in a study of human T cells and chemical hapten exposure. TCRdb re-called the RACE reads through MiXCR, storing one row per CDR3 protein. The repertoire holds 250,000 or so distinct CDR3 sequences, with about 7.7% as singletons. The time point was: pre-sensitization, week 0. Treatment here: therapeutic diphenylcyclopropenone sensitization with weekly scalp DPC. The clonotype was recovered from a man between 18 and 29 years old with alopecia areata. Some clones in this sample may be carry-over from other donors' samples. Sequenced here: whole blood, sampled in connection with sensitization to the hapten diphenylcyclopropenone (DPC).

As DNA, the CDR3 is TGCAGCGTTGAAGACCCGGGCACCGGGGAGCTGTTTTTT. Its protein is CSVEDPGTGELFF. The chain carries TRBV29-1 and TRBJ2-2; D gene ambiguous. Germline CDR1 is SQVTM and CDR2 is ANQGSEA. The CDR3 loop spans 13 amino acids. The V and J ends lost 0 bases and 4 bases respectively, with 6 bases between them.